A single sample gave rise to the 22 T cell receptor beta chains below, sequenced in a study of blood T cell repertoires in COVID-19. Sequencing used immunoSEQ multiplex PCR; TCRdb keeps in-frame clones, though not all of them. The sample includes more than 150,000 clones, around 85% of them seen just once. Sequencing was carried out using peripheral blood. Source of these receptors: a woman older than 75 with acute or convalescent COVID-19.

The CDR3 loop reads CASSLNRGKETQYF. DNA for the CDR3: TGTGCCAGCAGCTTGAACAGGGGGAAAGAGACCCAGTACTTC. The chain is built from TRBV5-6 and TRBJ2-5, with 8 bases matching TRBD1. With V trimmed by 1 base and J by 3 bases, 2 bases remained unmatched. Germline CDR1 and CDR2: SGHDT and YYEEEE. The CDR3 spans 14 residues.

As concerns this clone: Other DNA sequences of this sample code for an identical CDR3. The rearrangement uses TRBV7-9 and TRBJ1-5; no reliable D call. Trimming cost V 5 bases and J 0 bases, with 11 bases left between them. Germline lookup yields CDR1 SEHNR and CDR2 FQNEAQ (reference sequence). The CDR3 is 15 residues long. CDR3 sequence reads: CASSPRGNSNQPQHF. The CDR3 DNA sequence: TGTGCCAGCAGCCCCCGTGGCAATAGCAATCAGCCCCAGCATTTT.

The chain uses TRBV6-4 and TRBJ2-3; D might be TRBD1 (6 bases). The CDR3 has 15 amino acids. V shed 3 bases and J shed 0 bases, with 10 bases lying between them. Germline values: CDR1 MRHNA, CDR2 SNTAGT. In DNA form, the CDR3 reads TGTGCCAGCAGTGATCAGGGGTCGAGCACAGATACGCAGTATTTT. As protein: CASSDQGSSTDTQYF.

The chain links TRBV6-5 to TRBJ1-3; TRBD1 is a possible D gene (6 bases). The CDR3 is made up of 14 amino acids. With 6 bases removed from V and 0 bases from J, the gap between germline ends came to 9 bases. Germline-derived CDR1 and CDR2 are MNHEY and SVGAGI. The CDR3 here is CASREDSSGNTIYF. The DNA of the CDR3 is TGTGCCAGCAGGGAGGACAGCTCTGGAAACACCATATATTTT.

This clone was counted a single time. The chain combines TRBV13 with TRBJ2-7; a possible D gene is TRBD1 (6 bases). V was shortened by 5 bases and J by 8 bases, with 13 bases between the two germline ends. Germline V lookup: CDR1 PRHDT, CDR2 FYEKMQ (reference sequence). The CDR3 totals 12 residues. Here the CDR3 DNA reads TGTGCCAGCAGCGCTGGACAGTACCAGCAGTACTTC. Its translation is CASSAGQYQQYF.

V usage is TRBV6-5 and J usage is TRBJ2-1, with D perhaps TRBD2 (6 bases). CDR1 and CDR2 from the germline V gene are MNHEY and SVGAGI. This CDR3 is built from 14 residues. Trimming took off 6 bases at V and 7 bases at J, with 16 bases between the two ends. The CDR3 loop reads CASRDWTNVNEQFF. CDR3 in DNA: TGTGCCAGCAGGGATTGGACTAACGTGAATGAGCAGTTCTTC.

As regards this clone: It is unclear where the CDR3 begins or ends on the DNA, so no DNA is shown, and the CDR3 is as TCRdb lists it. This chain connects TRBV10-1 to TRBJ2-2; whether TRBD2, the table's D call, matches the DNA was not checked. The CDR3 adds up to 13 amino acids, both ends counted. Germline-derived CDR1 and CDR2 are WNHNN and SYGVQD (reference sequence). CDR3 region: CASSTFGAGELFF.

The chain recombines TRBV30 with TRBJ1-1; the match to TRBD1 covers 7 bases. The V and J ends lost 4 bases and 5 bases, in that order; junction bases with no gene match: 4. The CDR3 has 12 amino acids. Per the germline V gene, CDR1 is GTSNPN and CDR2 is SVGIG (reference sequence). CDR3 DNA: TGTGCCTGGACAGGGGGTTGGACTGAAGCTTTCTTT. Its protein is CAWTGGWTEAFF.

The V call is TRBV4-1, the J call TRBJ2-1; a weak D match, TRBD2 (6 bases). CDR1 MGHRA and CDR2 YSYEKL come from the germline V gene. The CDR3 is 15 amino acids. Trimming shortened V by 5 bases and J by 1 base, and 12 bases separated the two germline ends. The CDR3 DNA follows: TGCGCCAGCAGCGCGGGACCGCGATCCTACAATGAGCAGTTCTTC. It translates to CASSAGPRSYNEQFF.

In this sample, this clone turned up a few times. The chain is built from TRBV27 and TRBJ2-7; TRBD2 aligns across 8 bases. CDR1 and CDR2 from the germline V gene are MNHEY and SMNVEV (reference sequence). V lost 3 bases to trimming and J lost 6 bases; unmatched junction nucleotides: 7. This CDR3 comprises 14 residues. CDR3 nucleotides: TGTGCCAGCAGTTTCTCGGCTAGCGGGTCCGAGCAGTACTTC. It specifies CASSFSASGSEQYF.

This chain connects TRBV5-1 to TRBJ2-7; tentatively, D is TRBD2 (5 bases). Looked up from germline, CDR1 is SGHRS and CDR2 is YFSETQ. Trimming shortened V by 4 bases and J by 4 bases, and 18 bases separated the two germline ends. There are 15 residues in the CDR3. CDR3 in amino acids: CASSLGSGERYEQYF. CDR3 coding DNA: TGCGCCAGCAGCCTGGGGAGTGGAGAGAGATACGAGCAGTACTTC.

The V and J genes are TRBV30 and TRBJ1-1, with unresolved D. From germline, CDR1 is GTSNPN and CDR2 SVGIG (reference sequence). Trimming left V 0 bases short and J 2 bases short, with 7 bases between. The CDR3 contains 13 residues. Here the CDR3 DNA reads TGTGCCTGGAGTGTTAACTTTAACACTGAAGCTTTCTTT. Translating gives CAWSVNFNTEAFF.

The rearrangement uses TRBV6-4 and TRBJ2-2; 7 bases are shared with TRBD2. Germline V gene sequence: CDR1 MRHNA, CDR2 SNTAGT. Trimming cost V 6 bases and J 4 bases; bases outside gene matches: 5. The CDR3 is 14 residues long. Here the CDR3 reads CASSPLAATGELFF. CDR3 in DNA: TGTGCCAGCAGCCCCCTAGCGGCCACCGGGGAGCTGTTTTTT.

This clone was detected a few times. This CDR3 reads CASSPGGSNEKLFF. DNA for the CDR3: TGTGCCAGCAGCCCGGGAGGATCCAATGAAAAACTGTTTTTT. V gene TRBV7-2 combines with J gene TRBJ1-4; D is unclear. The V gene lost 5 bases and the J gene lost 5 bases, with 12 bases spanning the gap. CDR1 is SGHTA, CDR2 FQGNSA, per germline. This CDR3 has 14 amino acids. The full variable domain, with the rest looked up from reference TRBV7-2 and TRBJ1-4, is GAGVSQSPSNKVTEKGKDVELRCDPISGHTALYWYRQSLGQGLEFLIYFQGNSAPDKSGLPSDRFSAERTGGSVSTLTIQRTQQEDSAVYLCASSPGGSNEKLFFGSGTQLSVL.

The chain's CDR3 is CASSFGGSHTDTQYF. The CDR3 DNA is TGTGCCAGCAGTTTCGGCGGGTCCCACACAGATACGCAGTATTTT. The chain employs TRBV27 and TRBJ2-3; tentatively, D is TRBD2 (5 bases). CDR1 is MNHEY, CDR2 SMNVEV, per germline (reference sequence). V lost 3 bases to trimming and J lost 2 bases, with 12 bases between them. CDR3 length: 15 residues.

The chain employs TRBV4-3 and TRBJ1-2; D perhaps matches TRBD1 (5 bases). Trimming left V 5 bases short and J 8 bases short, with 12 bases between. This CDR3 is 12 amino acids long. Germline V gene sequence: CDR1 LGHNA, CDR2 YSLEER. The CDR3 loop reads CASSGPRVGYTF. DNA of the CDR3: TGCGCCAGCAGCGGACCCAGGGTCGGCTACACCTTC.

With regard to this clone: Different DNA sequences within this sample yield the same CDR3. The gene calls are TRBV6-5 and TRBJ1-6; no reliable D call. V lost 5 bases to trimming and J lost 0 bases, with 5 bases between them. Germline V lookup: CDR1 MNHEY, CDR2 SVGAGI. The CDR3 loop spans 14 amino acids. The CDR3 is CASSRSSYNSPLHF. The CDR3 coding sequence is TGTGCCAGCAGTCGCAGCTCCTATAATTCACCCCTCCACTTT.

The CDR3: CASKESRGTEAFF. The CDR3 DNA reads as TGCGCCTCTAAGGAGTCCCGGGGCACTGAAGCTTTCTTT. The rearrangement joins TRBV10-1 to TRBJ1-1, with no clear D. From germline, CDR1 is WNHNN and CDR2 SYGVQD (reference sequence). The CDR3 is 13 amino acids. V was clipped by 11 bases and J by 4 bases, with 17 bases between them.

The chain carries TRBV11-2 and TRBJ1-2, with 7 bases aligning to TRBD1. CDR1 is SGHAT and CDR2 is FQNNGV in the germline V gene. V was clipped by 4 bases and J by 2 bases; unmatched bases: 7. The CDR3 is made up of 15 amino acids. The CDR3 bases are TGTGCCAGCAGCTCTTCCCAGACAGGGAACTATGGCTACACCTTC. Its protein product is CASSSSQTGNYGYTF.

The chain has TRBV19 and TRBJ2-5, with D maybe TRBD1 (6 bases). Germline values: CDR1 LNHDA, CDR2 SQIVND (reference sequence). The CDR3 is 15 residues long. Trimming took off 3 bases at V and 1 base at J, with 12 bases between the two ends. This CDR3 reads CASSISPTGQETQYF. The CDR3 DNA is TGTGCCAGTAGTATCTCTCCGACAGGCCAAGAGACCCAGTACTTC.

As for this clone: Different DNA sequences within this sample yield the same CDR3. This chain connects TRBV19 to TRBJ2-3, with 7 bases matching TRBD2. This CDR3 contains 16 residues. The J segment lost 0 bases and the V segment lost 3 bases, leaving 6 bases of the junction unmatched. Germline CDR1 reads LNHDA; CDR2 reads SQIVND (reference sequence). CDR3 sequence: CASSIRSGTSTDTQYF. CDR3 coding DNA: TGTGCCAGTAGTATCCGGAGCGGGACTAGCACAGATACGCAGTATTTT.

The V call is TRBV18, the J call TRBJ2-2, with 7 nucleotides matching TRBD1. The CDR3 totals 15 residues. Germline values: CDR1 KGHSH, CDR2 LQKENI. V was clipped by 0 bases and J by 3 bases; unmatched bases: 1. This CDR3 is CASSPPTGHTGELFF. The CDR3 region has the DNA TGTGCCAGCTCACCACCGACAGGGCACACCGGGGAGCTGTTTTTT. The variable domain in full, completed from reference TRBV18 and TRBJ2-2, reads NAGVMQNPRHLVRRRGQEARLRCSPMKGHSHVYWYRQLPEEGLKFMVYLQKENIIDESGMPKERFSAEFPKEGPSILRIQQVVRGDSAAYFCASSPPTGHTGELFFGEGSRLTVL.